Listed here are 6 T cell receptor beta chains from one sample, sequenced in a study of shared T cell receptors in the human thymus. Produced via immunoSEQ multiplex PCR; TCRdb's table is partial and in-frame only. The profile shows hundreds of thousands of clones, over 75% of them singletons. In addition, the sample was reused for a study of human thymus T cells.

Sample: thymocytes. These receptors came from a boy under three years old with a congenital heart defect.

The chain employs TRBV6-1 and TRBJ2-7, with TRBD2 matching over 13 bases. Trimming cost V 6 bases and J 5 bases; bases outside gene matches: 4. The germline V gene has CDR1 MNHNS and CDR2 SASEGT. This CDR3 region has 14 residues. CDR3 in amino acids: CASRGLAGNNEQYF. The CDR3 DNA reads as TGTGCCAGCAGGGGACTAGCGGGAAACAACGAGCAGTACTTC.

This chain connects TRBV9 to TRBJ1-3; D is possibly TRBD1 (6 bases). Germline V gene sequence: CDR1 SGDLS, CDR2 YYNGEE. V lost 5 bases to trimming and J lost 4 bases, with 16 bases between them. The CDR3 extends over 15 amino acids. Here the CDR3 DNA reads TGTGCCAGCAGTTTAGCAGGGGCTTCCGGAAACACCATATATTTT. Protein sequence: CASSLAGASGNTIYF.

The chain recombines TRBV5-4 with TRBJ2-7; 8 nucleotides match TRBD2. This CDR3 comprises 14 residues. V was pared by 3 bases and J by 3 bases, with 5 bases of the junction left unmatched. Germline V lookup: CDR1 SGHNT, CDR2 YYREEE (reference sequence). The CDR3 sequence: CASSSSGLYYEQYF. CDR3 bases: TGTGCCAGCAGCTCTAGCGGGTTATACTACGAGCAGTACTTC.

This chain connects TRBV5-1 to TRBJ1-4, with 9 bases matching TRBD1. With 3 bases clipped from V and 5 bases from J, the junction kept 14 bases outside the gene matches. There are 18 residues in the CDR3. Per the germline V gene, CDR1 is SGHRS and CDR2 is YFSETQ. The CDR3 sequence: CASSSTGGPDQKNEKLFF. Written as DNA, the CDR3 is TGCGCCAGCAGCTCCACAGGGGGCCCGGATCAAAAAAATGAAAAACTGTTTTTT.

This chain links TRBV7-9 with TRBJ1-3; D call uncertain. CDR1 is SEHNR and CDR2 is FQNEAQ in the germline V gene (reference sequence). Trimming removed 2 bases at V and 0 bases at J, with 14 bases between. CDR3 size: 17 residues. In DNA, the CDR3 is TGTGCCAGCAGCTTAAGTGTATCGGGAGGCTCTGGAAACACCATATATTTT. This encodes CASSLSVSGGSGNTIYF.

The rearrangement joins TRBV19 to TRBJ2-1; 8 bases are a match to TRBD2. Germline CDR1 and CDR2: LNHDA and SQIVND (reference sequence). V dropped 7 bases and J dropped 6; count of bases not matched to a gene: 8. CDR3 length: 14 amino acids. The CDR3 region has the DNA TGTGCCAGTAACGCGCCGGGACTAGGCAATGAGCAGTTCTTC. It specifies CASNAPGLGNEQFF.